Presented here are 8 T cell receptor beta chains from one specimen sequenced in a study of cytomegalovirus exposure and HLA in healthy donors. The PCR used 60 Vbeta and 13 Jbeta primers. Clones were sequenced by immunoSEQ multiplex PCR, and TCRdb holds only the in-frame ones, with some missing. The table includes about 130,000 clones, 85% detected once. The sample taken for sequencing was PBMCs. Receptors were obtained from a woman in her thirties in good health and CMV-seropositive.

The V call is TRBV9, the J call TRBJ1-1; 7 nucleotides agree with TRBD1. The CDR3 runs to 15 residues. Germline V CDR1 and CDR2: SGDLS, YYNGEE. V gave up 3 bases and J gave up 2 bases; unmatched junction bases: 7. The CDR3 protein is CASSGVQGTNTEAFF. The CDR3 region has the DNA TGTGCCAGCAGCGGTGTACAGGGGACAAACACTGAAGCTTTCTTT.

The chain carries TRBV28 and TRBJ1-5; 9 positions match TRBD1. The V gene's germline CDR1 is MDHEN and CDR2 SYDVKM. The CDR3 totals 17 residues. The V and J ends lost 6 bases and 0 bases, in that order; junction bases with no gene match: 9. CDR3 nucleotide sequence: TGTGCCAGCAGCCACACCGGACAGGGGCTTAGCAATCAGCCCCAGCATTTT. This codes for CASSHTGQGLSNQPQHF.

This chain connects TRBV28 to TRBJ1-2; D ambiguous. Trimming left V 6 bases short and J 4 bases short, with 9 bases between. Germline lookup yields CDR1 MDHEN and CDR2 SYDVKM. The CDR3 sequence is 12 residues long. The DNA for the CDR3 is TGTGCCAGCAGCCGCGACTTCTATGGCTACACCTTC. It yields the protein CASSRDFYGYTF.

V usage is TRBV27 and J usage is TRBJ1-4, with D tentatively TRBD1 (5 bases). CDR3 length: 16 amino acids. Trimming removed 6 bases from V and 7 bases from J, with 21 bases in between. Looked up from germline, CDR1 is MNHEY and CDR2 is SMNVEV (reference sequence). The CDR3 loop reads CASRRSGGGESEKLFF. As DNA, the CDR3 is TGTGCCAGCAGACGATCGGGGGGGGGAGAAAGTGAAAAACTGTTTTTT.

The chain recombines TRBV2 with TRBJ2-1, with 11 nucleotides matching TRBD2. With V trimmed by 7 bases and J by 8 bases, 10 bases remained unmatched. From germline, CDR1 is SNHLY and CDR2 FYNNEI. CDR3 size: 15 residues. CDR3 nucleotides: TGTGCCAGCAACCCACTAGCGGGAGCTAAAGATGAGCAGTTCTTC. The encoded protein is CASNPLAGAKDEQFF.

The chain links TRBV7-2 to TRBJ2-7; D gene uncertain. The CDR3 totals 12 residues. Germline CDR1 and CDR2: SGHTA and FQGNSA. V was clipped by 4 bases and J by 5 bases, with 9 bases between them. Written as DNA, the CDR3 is TGTGCCAGCAGCTCCGATATAGACGAGCAGTACTTC. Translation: CASSSDIDEQYF.

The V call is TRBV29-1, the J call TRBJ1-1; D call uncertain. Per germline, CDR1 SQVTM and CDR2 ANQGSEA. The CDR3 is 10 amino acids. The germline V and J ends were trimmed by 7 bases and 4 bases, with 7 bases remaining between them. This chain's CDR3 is CSARVTEAFF. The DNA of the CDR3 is TGCAGCGCCCGAGTCACTGAAGCTTTCTTT. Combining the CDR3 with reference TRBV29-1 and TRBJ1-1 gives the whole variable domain SAVISQKPSRDICQRGTSLTIQCQVDSQVTMMFWYRQQPGQSLTLIATANQGSEATYESGFVIDKFPISRPNLTFSTLTVSNMSPEDSSIYLCSARVTEAFFGQGTRLTVV.

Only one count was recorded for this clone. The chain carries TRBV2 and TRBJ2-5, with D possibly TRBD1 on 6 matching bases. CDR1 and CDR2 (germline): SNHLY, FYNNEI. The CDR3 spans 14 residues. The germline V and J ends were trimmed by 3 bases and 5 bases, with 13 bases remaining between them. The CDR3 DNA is TGTGCCAGCAGTGATGGTTTAACAGGGGAGACCCAGTACTTC. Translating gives CASSDGLTGETQYF.